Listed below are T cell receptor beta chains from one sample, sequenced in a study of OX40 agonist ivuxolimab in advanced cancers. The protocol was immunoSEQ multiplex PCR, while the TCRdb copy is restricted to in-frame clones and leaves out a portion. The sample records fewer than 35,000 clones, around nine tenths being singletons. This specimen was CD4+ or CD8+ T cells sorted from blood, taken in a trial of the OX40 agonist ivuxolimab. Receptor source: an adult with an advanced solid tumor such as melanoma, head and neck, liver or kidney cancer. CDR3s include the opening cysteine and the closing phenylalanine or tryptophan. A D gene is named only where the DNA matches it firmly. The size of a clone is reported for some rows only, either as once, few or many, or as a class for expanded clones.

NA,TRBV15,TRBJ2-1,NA,CATSSGSPNEQFF,TGTGCCACCAGCAGCGGTTCACCCAATGAGCAGTTCTTC
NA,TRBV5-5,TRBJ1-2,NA,CASSLRVSPDGYTF,TGTGCCAGCAGCCTCCGGGTCAGCCCGGATGGCTACACCTTC
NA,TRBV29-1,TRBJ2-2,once,CSAGNTGELFF,TGCAGCGCTGGTAACACCGGGGAGCTGTTTTTT
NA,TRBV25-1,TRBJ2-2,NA,CASLSQTNTGELFF,TGTGCCAGCTTAAGTCAGACGAACACCGGGGAGCTGTTTTTT
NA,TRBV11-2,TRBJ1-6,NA,CASRHHGGDNSPLHF,TGTGCCAGCAGGCACCACGGGGGAGATAATTCACCCCTCCACTTT
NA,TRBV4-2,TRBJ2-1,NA,CASSQGVASSYNEQFF,TGTGCCAGCAGCCAAGGGGTAGCTAGCTCCTACAATGAGCAGTTCTTC
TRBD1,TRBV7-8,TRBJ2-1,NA,CASSIDRGIGNEQFF,TGTGCCAGCAGCATCGACAGGGGGATAGGCAATGAGCAGTTCTTC
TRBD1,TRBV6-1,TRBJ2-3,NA,CASSEYRGDTQYF,TGTGCCAGCAGTGAATACAGGGGGGATACGCAGTATTTT
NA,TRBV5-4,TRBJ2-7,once,CASSLSPASTYEQYF,TGTGCCAGCAGCTTGAGTCCGGCTAGCACCTACGAGCAGTACTTC
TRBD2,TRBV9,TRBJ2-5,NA,CASSVAPVAASGGRQETQYF,TGTGCCAGCAGCGTAGCTCCTGTTGCGGCTAGCGGGGGCCGACAAGAGACCCAGTACTTC
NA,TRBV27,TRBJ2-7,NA,CASSKGLNHYEQYF,TGTGCCAGCAGTAAGGGTTTAAATCACTACGAGCAGTACTTC
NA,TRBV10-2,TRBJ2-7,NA,CASSDWPSTYEQYF,TGCGCCAGCAGTGATTGGCCAAGTACCTACGAGCAGTACTTC
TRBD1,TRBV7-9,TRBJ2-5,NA,CASSEMTGQETQYF,TGTGCCAGCAGCGAAATGACAGGGCAAGAGACCCAGTACTTC
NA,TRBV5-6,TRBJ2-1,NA,CASSSAGDYNEQFF,TGTGCCAGCAGCTCAGCCGGAGACTACAATGAGCAGTTCTTC
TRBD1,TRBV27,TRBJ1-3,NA,CASSTGQGYGNTIYF,TGTGCCAGCAGCACGGGACAGGGATATGGAAACACCATATATTTT